The clone carrying this T cell receptor (beta chain) was seen only a few times. What it binds is not known. The TCRbeta library was prepared with unique molecular identifiers. TCRdb recomputed calls from the PCR reads with MiXCR, one row per CDR3 protein. Seen here are hundreds of thousands of distinct CDR3 sequences, about 16% observed once, and the top ten hold roughly 5%. This record belongs to a study of T-cell reconstitution after alpha-beta-depleted transplantation in children. Points from the study as a whole: The authors attributed T-cell counts and diversity one year after transplant mostly to newly produced T cells.

Trimming stripped 6 bases from V and 2 bases from J, with 23 bases between. CDR3 length: 18 amino acids. In germline, CDR1 is SGHRS, CDR2 YFSETQ. The sequenced sample was PBMCs, mostly from graft donor cells, obtained 360 days after TCRalphabeta/CD19-depleted stem cell transplant. This receptor was taken from a male patient younger than 18 who had a stem cell transplant for acute lymphoblastic leukemia, so the T cells may come from the graft donor. This rearrangement joins TRBV5-1 to TRBJ2-2, with D perhaps TRBD1 (6 bases). This CDR3 reads CASNTDTTTGRNTGELFF. CDR3 bases: TGCGCCAGCAATACAGATACAACCACAGGGAGAAACACCGGGGAGCTGTTTTTT.